These 4 T cell receptor beta chains share one sample of origin, sequenced in a study of tumor-infiltrating lymphocytes in oesophageal squamous cell carcinoma. Via MiXCR, TCRdb re-called the PCR reads, giving one row per CDR3 protein. This sample has tens of thousands of distinct CDR3 sequences, with under 35% found just once. Sequenced: esophageal tumor tissue. These TCRs come from a female donor with esophageal squamous cell carcinoma.

There are many counts of this clonotype. With a much larger clone just one base away, this may be a read error. The gene calls are TRBV11-2 and TRBJ2-7; the D is unclear. The CDR3 runs 12 residues. The germline CDR1 and CDR2 sequences are SGHAT and FQNNGV. Trimming removed 5 bases at V and 7 bases at J, with 12 bases between. The CDR3: CASSLPRNEQYF. The CDR3 DNA follows: TGTGCCAGCAGCCTCCCCCGCAATGAGCAGTACTTC.

This clonotype was found many times. J is TRBJ2-3 and V is TRBV5-6, with 8 bases lining up with TRBD2. The CDR3 loop spans 16 amino acids. V shed 0 bases and J 3 bases; nucleotides not matched to a gene: 6. Germline CDR1 is SGHDT and CDR2 is YYEEEE. CDR3 in amino acids: CASSLGTGGPTDTQYF. The CDR3 DNA reads TGTGCCAGCAGCTTGGGGACGGGAGGGCCTACAGATACGCAGTATTTT.

In the case of this clonotype: One end of the junction fails to match germline, which may point to a read error. The chain recombines TRBV7-6 with TRBJ1-6; D gene ambiguous. The CDR3 loop spans 12 amino acids. Germline values: CDR1 SGHVS, CDR2 FNYEAQ. This CDR3 reads CASRAETEEQYF. CDR3 in DNA: TGTGCCAGCAGGGCAGAGACTGAGGAGCAGTACTTT.

This chain joins TRBV7-8 and TRBJ2-1, with a weak D call TRBD2 (5 bases). V was shortened by 1 base and J by 1 base, with 11 bases between the two germline ends. CDR3 size: 16 residues. Germline V CDR1 and CDR2: SGHVS, FQNEAQ. CDR3 residues: CASSLVPSPSYNEQFF. The CDR3 DNA reads as TGTGCCAGCAGCTTAGTGCCTAGCCCTTCCTACAATGAGCAGTTCTTC. The whole variable domain, filled in from reference TRBV7-8 and TRBJ2-1, reads GAGVSQSPRYKVAKRGQDVALRCDPISGHVSLFWYQQALGQGPEFLTYFQNEAQLDKSGLPSDRFFAERPEGSVSTLKIQRTQQEDSAVYLCASSLVPSPSYNEQFFGPGTRLTVL.